Below are 20 T cell receptor beta chains sequenced from a single sample in a study of blood T cell repertoires in COVID-19. Assay: immunoSEQ multiplex PCR; the TCRdb copy retains only in-frame clones and omits some. The sample yields about 320,000 clones, 85% seen once. Sequenced sample: PBMCs or T cells enriched from blood (not recorded which). Every receptor here comes from a woman aged 25 to 39 who had been exposed to COVID-19.

The chain uses TRBV30 and TRBJ1-5; the match to TRBD1 covers 10 bases. V dropped 2 bases and J dropped 6; count of bases not matched to a gene: 7. Germline V gives CDR1 GTSNPN, CDR2 SVGIG (reference sequence). This CDR3 comprises 15 residues. CDR3 sequence: CAWSWPGTGVQPQHF. The CDR3 region has the DNA TGTGCCTGGAGTTGGCCCGGGACAGGGGTTCAGCCCCAGCATTTT.

About this clone itself: This CDR3 is also generated by other DNA sequences in the sample. The rearrangement joins TRBV9 to TRBJ1-6; D unclear. There are 13 residues in the CDR3. The germline V gene encodes CDR1 SGDLS and CDR2 YYNGEE. Trimming took off 0 bases at V and 7 bases at J, with 5 bases between the two ends. The CDR3 DNA reads TGTGCCAGCAGCGTAGACAAAAATTCACCCCTCCACTTT. Translated, it gives CASSVDKNSPLHF.

The chain links TRBV5-4 to TRBJ1-2; maybe TRBD1 (6 bases). The germline CDR1 and CDR2 sequences are SGHNT and YYREEE (reference sequence). V lost 2 bases and J 2 bases, leaving 13 bases between the germline ends. The CDR3 covers 15 residues. The CDR3 loop reads CASSLGGAQNYGYTF. The DNA for the CDR3 is TGTGCCAGCAGCTTAGGGGGGGCACAGAACTATGGCTACACCTTC.

The chain joins TRBV19 to TRBJ2-2, with no clear D. The length of the CDR3 is 14 residues. Trimming pared 7 bases from V and 0 bases from J, leaving 9 bases between. Germline-derived CDR1 and CDR2 are LNHDA and SQIVND (reference sequence). DNA for the CDR3: TGTGCCAGTAAGGTCGCGGCGAACACCGGGGAGCTGTTTTTT. It is translated as CASKVAANTGELFF.

The CDR3 spells CASSLQSTKYNEQFF. The CDR3 DNA is TGTGCCAGCAGCTTACAATCGACTAAGTACAATGAGCAGTTCTTC. V is TRBV13 and J is TRBJ2-1; perhaps TRBD2 as D (5 bases). Germline CDR1 reads PRHDT; CDR2 reads FYEKMQ (reference sequence). Trimming took 2 bases from V and 4 from J, leaving 12 bases between them. CDR3 length: 15 residues.

V and J are TRBV2 and TRBJ1-1; D is uncertain. V dropped 4 bases and J dropped 1 base, with 10 bases sitting between them. Germline V CDR1 and CDR2: SNHLY, FYNNEI. The CDR3 length is 14 residues. CDR3 amino acids: CASSVYRQNTEAFF. In DNA, the CDR3 is TGTGCCAGCAGTGTCTATAGACAGAACACTGAAGCTTTCTTT.

This clone was observed a handful of times. The chain uses TRBV6-5 and TRBJ2-3; 10 bases agree with TRBD1. The germline gives CDR1 MNHEY, CDR2 SVGAGI. There are 15 residues in the CDR3. Losses at the gene ends were 6 bases for V and 0 bases for J; bases not matched to a gene: 3. CDR3 nucleotide sequence: TGTGCCAGCAGAGACAGGGGGCGCAGCACAGATACGCAGTATTTT. Protein: CASRDRGRSTDTQYF.

This chain links TRBV19 with TRBJ2-1; D is unclear. Germline assignment: CDR1 LNHDA and CDR2 SQIVND (reference sequence). This CDR3 spans 11 amino acids. The germline V and J ends were trimmed by 5 bases and 9 bases, with 8 bases remaining between them. Here the CDR3 DNA reads TGTGCCAGTAGTTCGGTACGTGAGCAGTTCTTC. This sequence encodes CASSSVREQFF.

J is TRBJ1-5 and V is TRBV9, with D possibly TRBD1 on 5 matching bases. The CDR3 runs to 14 residues. Looked up from germline, CDR1 is SGDLS and CDR2 is YYNGEE. Trimming shortened V by 3 bases and J by 2 bases, and 9 bases separated the two germline ends. CDR3 sequence: CASSGKGGNQPQHF. The CDR3 coding sequence is TGTGCCAGCAGCGGAAAAGGGGGCAATCAGCCCCAGCATTTT.

The V and J genes are TRBV19 and TRBJ1-3, with D hard to call. V shed 3 bases and J shed 4 bases, with 13 bases lying between them. CDR3 length: 15 amino acids. Germline V gene lookup returns CDR1 LNHDA and CDR2 SQIVND (reference sequence). CDR3 bases: TGTGCCAGTAGTATTTCCGTTGGCGGAGGAAACACCATATATTTT. Residues: CASSISVGGGNTIYF.

The table lists this clone with many counts. The rearrangement uses TRBV7-9 and TRBJ1-5, with TRBD1 matching 10 bases. Per germline, CDR1 SEHNR and CDR2 FQNEAQ (reference sequence). After removal of 1 base from V and 1 base from J, the junction contained 1 base not matched to a gene. This CDR3 is 16 amino acids long. CDR3 sequence reads: CASSLGQGASNQPQHF. DNA for the CDR3: TGTGCCAGCAGCTTAGGACAGGGGGCGAGCAATCAGCCCCAGCATTTT.

The V and J genes are TRBV7-3 and TRBJ2-5; 7 bases match TRBD1. The germline V gene encodes CDR1 SGHTA and CDR2 FQGTGA. J was trimmed by 3 bases and V by 6 bases; bases with no gene match: 4. The length of the CDR3 is 13 residues. The CDR3 DNA is TGTGCCAGCAGTCTTGACAGGGAAGAGACCCAGTACTTC. It specifies CASSLDREETQYF.

The chain combines TRBV6-2 or TRBV6-3 with TRBJ1-5; 9 nucleotides agree with TRBD1. V trimming: 3 bases; J trimming: 7 bases; junction bases outside the gene matches: 7. Germline CDR1 is MNHEY and CDR2 is SVGEGT. The CDR3 loop spans 15 amino acids. The CDR3 nucleotides are TGTGCCAGCAGTTATGGGGACAGGGTCTCCCAGCCCCAGCATTTT. Protein product: CASSYGDRVSQPQHF.

This chain joins TRBV3-1 (or the pseudogene TRBV3-2) and TRBJ2-2; a weak D match, TRBD1 (6 bases). The CDR3 is 15 residues long. The V and J ends lost 3 bases and 4 bases respectively, with 12 bases between them. Germline V gene sequence: CDR1 LGHDT, CDR2 YNNKEL (reference sequence). The CDR3: CASSHTGSITGELFF. The CDR3 DNA follows: TGTGCCAGCAGCCATACAGGGTCTATCACCGGGGAGCTGTTTTTT.

The chain couples TRBV30 to TRBJ2-1; weak D call: TRBD1 (6 bases). V was clipped by 3 bases and J by 5 bases, with 14 bases between them. The CDR3 contains 14 residues. The germline V gene encodes CDR1 GTSNPN and CDR2 SVGIG (reference sequence). DNA for the CDR3: TGTGCCTGGAGCGCGGGCAGGGGAAACAATGAGCAGTTCTTC. Its protein is CAWSAGRGNNEQFF.

This chain joins TRBV3-1 (or the pseudogene TRBV3-2) and TRBJ1-2; possibly TRBD1 for D (5 bases). CDR1 LGHDT and CDR2 YNNKEL come from the germline V gene (reference sequence). V lost 0 bases to trimming and J lost 6 bases, with 11 bases between them. This CDR3 has 14 amino acids. DNA for the CDR3: TGTGCCAGCAGCCAAGATAGTCGGGGGAATGGCTACACCTTC. Translation gives CASSQDSRGNGYTF.

The rearrangement joins TRBV28 to TRBJ2-7, with D possibly being TRBD2 (5 bases). Between the trimmed V and J ends, which lost 5 bases and 6 bases, there was a span of 14 bases. CDR1 and CDR2 from the germline V gene are MDHEN and SYDVKM. The CDR3 runs to 13 residues. CDR3 in amino acids: CASSPHTSGEQYF. For the CDR3, the DNA is TGTGCCAGCAGTCCCCACACTAGTGGCGAGCAGTACTTC.

This clone has more than one count but fewer than ten. V gene TRBV5-6 combines with J gene TRBJ2-3, with 7 positions matching TRBD2. This CDR3 contains 15 residues. J was trimmed by 1 base and V by 4 bases; bases with no gene match: 6. Per germline, CDR1 SGHDT and CDR2 YYEEEE. The CDR3, as DNA: TGTGCCAGCAGCACCGGGGGAGGGGGCACAGATACGCAGTATTTT. Amino acid sequence: CASSTGGGGTDTQYF.

The chain's CDR3 is CASSPGTSGIFTNEQFF. CDR3 nucleotide sequence: TGCGCCAGCAGCCCTGGGACTAGCGGGATTTTTACCAATGAGCAGTTCTTC. The chain employs TRBV5-1 and TRBJ2-1, with 13 nucleotides matching TRBD2. The CDR3 has 17 amino acids. V dropped 4 bases and J dropped 6; count of bases not matched to a gene: 10. The germline V gene encodes CDR1 SGHRS and CDR2 YFSETQ.

The V gene is TRBV6-2 or TRBV6-3, the J gene TRBJ2-5, with a weak D call TRBD1 (6 bases). Trimming stripped 2 bases from V and 5 bases from J, with 21 bases between. CDR1 is MNHEY and CDR2 is SVGEGT in the germline V gene. The CDR3 sequence is 17 residues long. CDR3 in DNA: TGTGCCAGCAGTTACCACCTTGGACAGAAACTGACGGAGACCCAGTACTTC. It translates to CASSYHLGQKLTETQYF.